This is a list of T cell receptor beta chains from one sample in a study of blood T cell repertoires in COVID-19. The table came from immunoSEQ multiplex PCR; TCRdb's copy has only in-frame clones and leaves some out. The repertoire holds approximately 480,000 clones, with 75% to 90% as singletons. Sequenced input: peripheral blood. These receptors were collected from a man between 18 and 29 years old with COVID-19, enrolled during active disease. Both conserved end residues are part of each CDR3.

j_gene: TRBJ2-5; v_gene: TRBV15; len: 15; CDR3aa: CATSRGGGTSETQYF
j_gene: TRBJ1-1; v_gene: TRBV6-5; len: 16; CDR3aa: CASSYSFQGVFAEAFF
j_gene: TRBJ1-1; v_gene: TRBV11-2; len: 14; CDR3aa: CASSETAGNTEAFF
j_gene: TRBJ2-5; v_gene: TRBV5-4; len: 15; CDR3aa: CASSRLAGGQETQYF
j_gene: TRBJ1-1; v_gene: TRBV27; len: 13; CDR3aa: CASSLIGNTEAFF
j_gene: TRBJ2-1; v_gene: TRBV7-9; len: 14; CDR3aa: CASSFVGGINEQFF
j_gene: TRBJ1-6; v_gene: TRBV3-1/TRBV3-2; len: 15; CDR3aa: CASSLTDRGRSPLHF
j_gene: TRBJ2-2; v_gene: TRBV12-3/TRBV12-4; len: 12; CDR3aa: CASSLAPRELFF
j_gene: TRBJ2-1; v_gene: TRBV10-3; len: 16; CDR3aa: CAISESSAGGDNEQFF
j_gene: TRBJ1-3; v_gene: TRBV6-5; len: 15; CDR3aa: CASGRKLNSGNTIYF
j_gene: TRBJ2-3; v_gene: TRBV24-1; len: 17; CDR3aa: CATSDFGLAGDGDTQYF
j_gene: TRBJ2-1; v_gene: TRBV13; len: 15; CDR3aa: CASSPSGGSYNEQFF
j_gene: TRBJ2-1; v_gene: TRBV24-1; len: 16; CDR3aa: CATSDSGSGRENEQFF
j_gene: TRBJ2-7; v_gene: TRBV13; len: 16; CDR3aa: CASSPRLAGYSYEQYF
j_gene: TRBJ2-1; v_gene: TRBV18; len: 13; CDR3aa: CASSPSRDREQFF
j_gene: TRBJ2-3; v_gene: TRBV23-1; len: 16; CDR3aa: CANLQRPRGGPDTQYF
j_gene: TRBJ2-7; v_gene: TRBV4-1; len: 16; CDR3aa: CASSQDRASSSYEQYF
j_gene: TRBJ1-1; v_gene: TRBV5-4; len: 15; CDR3aa: CASSLLGGSGPEAFF
j_gene: TRBJ1-5; v_gene: TRBV19; len: 12; CDR3aa: CATGQGNQPQHF
j_gene: TRBJ1-1; v_gene: TRBV3-1/TRBV3-2; len: 14; CDR3aa: CASSGLQGRTEAFF
j_gene: TRBJ2-2; v_gene: TRBV7-9; len: 15; CDR3aa: CASSGSTGNTGELFF
j_gene: TRBJ1-1; v_gene: TRBV7-2; len: 14; CDR3aa: CASSFIGGGTEAFF
j_gene: TRBJ2-5; v_gene: TRBV30; len: 14; CDR3aa: CAWTPRGLAETQYF
j_gene: TRBJ1-2; v_gene: TRBV11-1; len: 13; CDR3aa: CASSLFPDYGYTF
j_gene: TRBJ2-3; v_gene: TRBV27; len: 15; CDR3aa: CASTPGAEGTDTQYF
j_gene: TRBJ1-6; v_gene: TRBV2; len: 15; CDR3aa: CASRNRGTYNSPLHF